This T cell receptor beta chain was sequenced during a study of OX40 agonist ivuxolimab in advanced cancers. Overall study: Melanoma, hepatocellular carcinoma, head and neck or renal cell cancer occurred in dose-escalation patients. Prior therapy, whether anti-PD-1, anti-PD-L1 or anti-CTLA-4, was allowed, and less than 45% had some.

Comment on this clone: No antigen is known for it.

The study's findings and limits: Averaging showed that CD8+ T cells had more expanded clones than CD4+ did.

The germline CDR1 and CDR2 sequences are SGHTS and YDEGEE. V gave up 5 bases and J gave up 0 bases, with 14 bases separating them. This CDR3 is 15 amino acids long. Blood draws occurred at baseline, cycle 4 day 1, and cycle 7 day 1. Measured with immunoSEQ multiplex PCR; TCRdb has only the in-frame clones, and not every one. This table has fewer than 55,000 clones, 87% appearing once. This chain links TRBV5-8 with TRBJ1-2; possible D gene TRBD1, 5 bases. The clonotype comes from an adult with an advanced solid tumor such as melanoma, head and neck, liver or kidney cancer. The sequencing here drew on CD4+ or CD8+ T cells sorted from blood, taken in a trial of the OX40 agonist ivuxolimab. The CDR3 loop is CASSSRQSTNYGYTF. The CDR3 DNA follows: TGTGCCAGCAGTTCCCGACAGAGTACTAACTATGGCTACACCTTC. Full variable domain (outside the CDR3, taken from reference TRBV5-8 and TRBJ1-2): EAGVTQSPTHLIKTRGQQATLRCSPISGHTSVYWYQQALGLGLQFLLWYDEGEERNRGNFPPRFSGRQFPNYSSELNVNALELEDSALYLCASSSRQSTNYGYTFGSGTRLTVV.